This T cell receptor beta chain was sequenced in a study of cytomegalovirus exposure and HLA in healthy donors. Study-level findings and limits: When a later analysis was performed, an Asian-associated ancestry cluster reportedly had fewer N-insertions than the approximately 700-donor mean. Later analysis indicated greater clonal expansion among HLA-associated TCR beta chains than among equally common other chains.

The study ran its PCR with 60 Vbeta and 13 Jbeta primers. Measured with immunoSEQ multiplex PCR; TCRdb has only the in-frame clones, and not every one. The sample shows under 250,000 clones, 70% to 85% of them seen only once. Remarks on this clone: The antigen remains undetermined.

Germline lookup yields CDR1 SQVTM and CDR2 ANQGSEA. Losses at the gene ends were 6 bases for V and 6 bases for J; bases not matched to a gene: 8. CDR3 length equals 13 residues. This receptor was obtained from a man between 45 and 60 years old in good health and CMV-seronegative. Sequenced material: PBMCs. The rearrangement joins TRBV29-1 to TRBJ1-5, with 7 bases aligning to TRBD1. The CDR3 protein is CSVRGQEGQPQHF. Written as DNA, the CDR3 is TGCAGCGTCCGAGGACAGGAGGGTCAGCCCCAGCATTTT.